The 8 T cell receptor beta chains in this list originate from one sample, sequenced in a study of shared clonotypes between healthy human individuals. Assay: immunoSEQ multiplex PCR; the TCRdb copy retains only in-frame clones and omits some. The sample holds over a million clones, about 84% seen once. The sequenced sample was memory CD4+ T cells from PBMCs. The sample's subset: CD45RA-negative fraction. These receptors originate from a man between 18 and 35 years old in good health. Some clones in this sample may be carry-over from other donors' samples.

The rearrangement joins TRBV10-3 to TRBJ1-1, with TRBD1 identical over 8 bases. Germline V lookup: CDR1 ENHRY, CDR2 SYGVKD. This CDR3 contains 13 residues. The J segment lost 5 bases and the V segment lost 6 bases, leaving 5 bases of the junction unmatched. This chain's CDR3 is CAIRAQGGTEAFF. Here the CDR3 DNA reads TGTGCCATCAGAGCACAGGGGGGAACTGAAGCTTTCTTT.

On this clone itself: A much more abundant neighbour one base away suggests this may be a read error. J is TRBJ2-2 and V is TRBV7-3; 9 positions match TRBD2. This CDR3 is built from 16 residues. Looked up from germline, CDR1 is SGHTA and CDR2 is FQGTGA. The chain's CDR3 is CACSPAGGTNTGELFF. CDR3 nucleotide sequence: TGTGCCTGCAGCCCTGCGGGAGGGACGAACACCGGGGAGCTGTTTTTT.

This clone has only a few counts. V is TRBV7-2 and J is TRBJ1-1; possibly TRBD1 for D (5 bases). The CDR3 spans 13 residues. Trimming pared 6 bases from V and 6 bases from J, leaving 14 bases between. Germline V gene sequence: CDR1 SGHTA, CDR2 FQGNSA. CDR3 sequence reads: CASSSDSASEAFF. The CDR3 coding sequence is TGTGCCAGCAGTAGTGACAGCGCATCTGAAGCTTTCTTT.

The chain recombines TRBV11-2 with TRBJ2-1, with D maybe TRBD1 (6 bases). CDR1 and CDR2 from the germline V gene are SGHAT and FQNNGV. The CDR3 runs 17 residues. V was clipped by 2 bases and J by 0 bases, with 14 bases between them. The CDR3 here is CASSLRNPGASYNEQFF. CDR3 nucleotide sequence: TGTGCCAGCAGCTTAAGAAACCCAGGGGCCTCCTACAATGAGCAGTTCTTC. The whole variable domain, filled in from reference TRBV11-2 and TRBJ2-1, reads EAGVAQSPRYKIIEKRQSVAFWCNPISGHATLYWYQQILGQGPKLLIQFQNNGVVDDSQLPKDRFSAERLKGVDSTLKIQPAKLEDSAVYLCASSLRNPGASYNEQFFGPGTRLTVL.

V is TRBV27 and J is TRBJ1-5; D ambiguous. The CDR3 has 14 amino acids. V lost 6 bases and J 5 bases, leaving 14 bases between the germline ends. Germline V gene sequence: CDR1 MNHEY, CDR2 SMNVEV (reference sequence). The DNA for the CDR3 is TGTGCCAGCAGACGGACGGGGAGAGATCAGCCCCAGCATTTT. It is translated as CASRRTGRDQPQHF.

The rearrangement joins TRBV25-1 to TRBJ2-3, with 9 bases aligning to TRBD2. CDR3 length: 14 residues. Germline values: CDR1 MGHDK, CDR2 SYGVNS. The trim removed 7 bases at V and 6 bases at J, leaving 8 bases unmatched. The CDR3 loop is CASTLSGSGDTQYF. For the CDR3, the DNA is TGTGCCAGCACCCTTAGCGGGAGTGGGGATACGCAGTATTTT.

The CDR3 reads CASREEGSGTEAFF. CDR3 coding DNA: TGTGCCAGCAGGGAGGAGGGTTCTGGCACTGAAGCTTTCTTT. V usage is TRBV2 and J usage is TRBJ1-1; D is uncertain. Trimming pared 6 bases from V and 4 bases from J, leaving 15 bases between. Germline V gene sequence: CDR1 SNHLY, CDR2 FYNNEI. The CDR3 is 14 residues long.

The CDR3 protein is CASSPVGLAGEYEQFF. CDR3 bases: TGCGCCAGCAGTCCGGTGGGGCTAGCGGGTGAGTATGAGCAGTTCTTC. The gene calls are TRBV4-1 and TRBJ2-1; 8 bases map to TRBD2. CDR1 MGHRA and CDR2 YSYEKL come from the germline V gene. V trimming: 6 bases; J trimming: 8 bases; junction bases outside the gene matches: 15. This CDR3 has 16 residues.